This T cell receptor beta chain is from a study of early T cells in non-severe SARS-CoV-2 infection. The wider study: Investigators sequenced bulk RNA drawn from unsorted whole blood, and chains remained unpaired. Study conclusions and caveats: VDJdb-based annotation leaned toward anti-spike CD8 responses and missed private and CD4 specificities.

About this clonotype itself: The antigen is undetermined.

Tagging with unique molecular identifiers was applied to individual cDNA molecules. TCRdb analysed the 5' RACE reads with MiXCR anew, one entry per CDR3 protein. The sample shows some 58,000 distinct CDR3 sequences, roughly 14% of them seen only once. Germline CDR1 reads SGDLS; CDR2 reads YYNGEE. The CDR3 sequence is 13 residues long. V was cut by 0 bases and J by 4 bases, with 4 bases left in between. This receptor was identified in an adult who was a healthcare worker with PCR-confirmed SARS-CoV-2 infection or an uninfected control (not recorded which). The rearrangement links TRBV9 to TRBJ2-2; D is unresolved. The sequenced sample consisted of whole blood. The CDR3 loop is CASSVDRTGELFF. The CDR3 DNA sequence: TGTGCCAGCAGCGTAGATCGCACCGGGGAGCTGTTTTTT. The full variable domain, with the rest looked up from reference TRBV9 and TRBJ2-2, is DSGVTQTPKHLITATGQRVTLRCSPRSGDLSVYWYQQSLDQGLQFLIQYYNGEERAKGNILERFSAQQFPDLHSELNLSSLELGDSALYFCASSVDRTGELFFGEGSRLTVL.